This TCR beta chain is drawn from a study of blood T cell repertoires in COVID-19. The wider study: Samples of COVID-19 (acute and convalescent) were obtained from the United States, Italy and Spain.

In the original analysis: The assay estimated nucleated cells by amplifying reference gene primers. TCRdb's copy holds only in-frame clones and misses some; the assay was immunoSEQ multiplex PCR. That table gives V, J and clone size, and the DNA gave D and trimming. The sample contains approximately 250,000 clones, approximately 85% of which appear only once. Germline V lookup: CDR1 SGHNT, CDR2 YYREEE (reference sequence). V was clipped by 0 bases and J by 8 bases, with 17 bases between them. The CDR3 is made up of 16 amino acids. Material: PBMCs or T cells enriched from blood (not recorded which). The chain recombines TRBV5-4 with TRBJ1-4; D remains ambiguous. This clonotype was sampled from a woman aged 50 to 60 with acute COVID-19. The DNA of the CDR3 is TGTGCCAGCAGCTTGGGACGCGGCCAATCTTTAGAAAAACTGTTTTTT. Translation gives CASSLGRGQSLEKLFF.